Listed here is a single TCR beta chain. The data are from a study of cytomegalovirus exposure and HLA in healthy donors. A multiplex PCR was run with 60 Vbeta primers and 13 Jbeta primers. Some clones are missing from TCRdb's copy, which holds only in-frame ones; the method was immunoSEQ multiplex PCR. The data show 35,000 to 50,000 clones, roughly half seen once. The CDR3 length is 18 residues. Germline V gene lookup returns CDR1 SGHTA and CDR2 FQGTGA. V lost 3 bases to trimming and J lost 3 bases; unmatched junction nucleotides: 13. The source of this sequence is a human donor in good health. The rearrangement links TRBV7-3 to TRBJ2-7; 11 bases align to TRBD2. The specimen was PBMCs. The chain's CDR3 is CASSFKLGGGLAVYEQYF. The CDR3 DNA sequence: TGTGCCAGCAGCTTTAAACTAGGGGGGGGACTAGCGGTCTACGAGCAGTACTTC.